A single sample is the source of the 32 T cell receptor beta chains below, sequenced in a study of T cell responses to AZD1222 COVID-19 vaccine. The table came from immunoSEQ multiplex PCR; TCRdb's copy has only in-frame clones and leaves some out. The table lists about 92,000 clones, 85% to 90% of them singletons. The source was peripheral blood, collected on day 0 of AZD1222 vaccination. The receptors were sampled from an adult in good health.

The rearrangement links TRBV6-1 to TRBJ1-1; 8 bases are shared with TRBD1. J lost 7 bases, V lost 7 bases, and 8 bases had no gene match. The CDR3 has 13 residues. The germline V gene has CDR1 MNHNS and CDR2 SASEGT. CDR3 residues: CASTLTGALEAFF. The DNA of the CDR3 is TGTGCCAGCACCCTGACAGGGGCCCTTGAAGCTTTCTTT.

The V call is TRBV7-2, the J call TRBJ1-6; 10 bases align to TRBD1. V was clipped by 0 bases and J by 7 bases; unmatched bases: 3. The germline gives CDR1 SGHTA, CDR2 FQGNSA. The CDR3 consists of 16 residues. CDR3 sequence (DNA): TGTGCCAGCAGCTTAGCCCCGGGACAGGGGAATTCACCCCTCCACTTT. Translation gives CASSLAPGQGNSPLHF.

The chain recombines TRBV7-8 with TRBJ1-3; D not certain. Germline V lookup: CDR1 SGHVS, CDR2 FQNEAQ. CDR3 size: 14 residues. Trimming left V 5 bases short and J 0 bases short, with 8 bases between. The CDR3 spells CASSPGHSGNTIYF. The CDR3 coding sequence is TGTGCCAGCAGCCCCGGCCACTCTGGAAACACCATATATTTT.

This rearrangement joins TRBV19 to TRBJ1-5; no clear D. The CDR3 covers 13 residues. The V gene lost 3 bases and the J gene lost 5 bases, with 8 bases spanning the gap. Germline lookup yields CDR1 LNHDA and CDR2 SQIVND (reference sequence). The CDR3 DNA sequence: TGTGCCAGTAGTATCCGGGGAGATCAGCCCCAGCATTTT. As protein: CASSIRGDQPQHF.

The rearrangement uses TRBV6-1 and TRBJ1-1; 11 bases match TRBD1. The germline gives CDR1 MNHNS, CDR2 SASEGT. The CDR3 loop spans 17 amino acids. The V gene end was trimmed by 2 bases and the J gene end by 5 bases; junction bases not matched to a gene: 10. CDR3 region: CASSEFPGQGGMTEAFF. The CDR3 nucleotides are TGTGCCAGCAGTGAATTTCCGGGACAGGGGGGAATGACTGAAGCTTTCTTT.

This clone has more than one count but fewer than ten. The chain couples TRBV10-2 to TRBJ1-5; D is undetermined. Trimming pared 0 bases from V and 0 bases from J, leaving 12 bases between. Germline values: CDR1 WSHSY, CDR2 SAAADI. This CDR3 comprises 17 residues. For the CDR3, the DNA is TGCGCCAGCAGTGAGTCGACGGAGTTTTATAGCAATCAGCCCCAGCATTTT. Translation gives CASSESTEFYSNQPQHF.

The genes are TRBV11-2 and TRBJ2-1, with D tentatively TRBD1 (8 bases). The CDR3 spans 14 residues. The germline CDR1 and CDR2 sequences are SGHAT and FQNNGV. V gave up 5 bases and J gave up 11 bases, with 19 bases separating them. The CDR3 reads CASSPDRAGVKQFF. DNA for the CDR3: TGTGCCAGCAGCCCGGACAGGGCGGGAGTAAAGCAGTTCTTC.

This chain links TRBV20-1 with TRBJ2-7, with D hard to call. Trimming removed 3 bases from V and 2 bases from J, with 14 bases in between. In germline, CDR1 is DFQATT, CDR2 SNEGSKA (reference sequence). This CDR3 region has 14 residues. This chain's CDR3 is CSASDLGMPYEQYF. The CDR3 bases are TGCAGTGCTAGTGATCTAGGAATGCCCTACGAGCAGTACTTC.

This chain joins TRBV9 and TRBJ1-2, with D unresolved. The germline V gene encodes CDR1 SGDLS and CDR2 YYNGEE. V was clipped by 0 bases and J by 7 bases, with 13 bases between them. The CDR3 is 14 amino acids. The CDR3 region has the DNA TGTGCCAGCAGCGTAGTAGAGGAAGCCGGTGGCTACACCTTC. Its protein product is CASSVVEEAGGYTF.

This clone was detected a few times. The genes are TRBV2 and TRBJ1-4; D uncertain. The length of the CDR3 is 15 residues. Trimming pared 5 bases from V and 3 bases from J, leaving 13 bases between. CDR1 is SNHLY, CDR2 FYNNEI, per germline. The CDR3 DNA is TGTGCCAGCAGTTCAGTGTGGAGGGCTAATGAAAAACTGTTTTTT. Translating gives CASSSVWRANEKLFF. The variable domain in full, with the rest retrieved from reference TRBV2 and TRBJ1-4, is EPEVTQTPSHQVTQMGQEVILRCVPISNHLYFYWYRQILGQKVEFLVSFYNNEISEKSEIFDDQFSVERPDGSNFTLKIRSTKLEDSAMYFCASSSVWRANEKLFFGSGTQLSVL.

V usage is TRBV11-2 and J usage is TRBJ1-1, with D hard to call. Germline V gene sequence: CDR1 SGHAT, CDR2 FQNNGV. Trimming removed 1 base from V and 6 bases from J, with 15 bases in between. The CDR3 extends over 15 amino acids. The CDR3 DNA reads TGTGCCAGCAGCTTAGGTTCCGGGCTTCTGGCTGAAGCTTTCTTT. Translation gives CASSLGSGLLAEAFF.

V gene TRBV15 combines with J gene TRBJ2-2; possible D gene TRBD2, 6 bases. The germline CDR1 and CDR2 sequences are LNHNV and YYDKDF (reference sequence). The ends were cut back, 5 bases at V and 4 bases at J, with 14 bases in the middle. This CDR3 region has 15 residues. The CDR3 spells CATSGGLRRTGELFF. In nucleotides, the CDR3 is TGTGCCACCAGCGGAGGACTAAGACGCACCGGGGAGCTGTTTTTT.

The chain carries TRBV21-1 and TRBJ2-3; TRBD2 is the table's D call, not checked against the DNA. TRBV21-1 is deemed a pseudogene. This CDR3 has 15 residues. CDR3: CASSEVGGSTDTQYF. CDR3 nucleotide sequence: TGTGCCAGCAGCGAAGTGGGGGGGAGCACAGATACGCAGTATTTT.

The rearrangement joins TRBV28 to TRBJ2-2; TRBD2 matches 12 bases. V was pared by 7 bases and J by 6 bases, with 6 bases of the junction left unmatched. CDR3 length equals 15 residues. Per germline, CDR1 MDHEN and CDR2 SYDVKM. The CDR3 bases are TGTGCCAGCACCCCCCCTAGCGGGAGGGCCGGGGAGCTGTTTTTT. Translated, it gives CASTPPSGRAGELFF.

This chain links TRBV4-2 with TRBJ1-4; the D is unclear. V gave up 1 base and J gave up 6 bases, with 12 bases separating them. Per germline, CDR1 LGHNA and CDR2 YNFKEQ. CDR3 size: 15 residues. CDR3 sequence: CASSQGRGGDEKLFF. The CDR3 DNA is TGTGCCAGCAGCCAAGGTCGCGGCGGAGATGAAAAACTGTTTTTT.

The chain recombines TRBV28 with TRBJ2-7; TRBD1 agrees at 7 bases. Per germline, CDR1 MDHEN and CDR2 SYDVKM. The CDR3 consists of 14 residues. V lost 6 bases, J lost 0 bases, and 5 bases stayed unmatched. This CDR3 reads CASRSTGSSYEQYF. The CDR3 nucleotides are TGTGCCAGCAGGTCGACAGGGAGCTCCTACGAGCAGTACTTC.

The chain's CDR3 is CSVGPPGPNQETQYF. The CDR3 nucleotides are TGCAGCGTTGGACCACCTGGCCCGAACCAAGAGACCCAGTACTTC. The J gene is TRBJ2-5, the V gene TRBV29-1, with D hard to call. The CDR3 covers 15 residues. CDR1 SQVTM and CDR2 ANQGSEA come from the germline V gene. The V and J ends lost 4 bases and 0 bases respectively, with 15 bases between them.

In DNA form, the CDR3 reads TGCGCCAGCAGCCATCTACAACTTAGGGGCCGGACAGGGAATACTGAAGCTTTCTTT. Translation gives CASSHLQLRGRTGNTEAFF. The rearrangement uses TRBV4-1 and TRBJ1-1; TRBD1 matches at 8 bases. The CDR3 runs to 19 residues. V shed 3 bases, J shed 5 bases, and the junction held 20 bases outside the gene matches. Germline V gene lookup returns CDR1 MGHRA and CDR2 YSYEKL.

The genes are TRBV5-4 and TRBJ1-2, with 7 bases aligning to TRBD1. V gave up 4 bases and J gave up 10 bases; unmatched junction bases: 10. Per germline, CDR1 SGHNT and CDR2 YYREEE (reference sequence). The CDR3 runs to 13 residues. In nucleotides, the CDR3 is TGTGCCAGCAGCCCCGGGACAGATCCCGTCTACACCTTC. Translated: CASSPGTDPVYTF.

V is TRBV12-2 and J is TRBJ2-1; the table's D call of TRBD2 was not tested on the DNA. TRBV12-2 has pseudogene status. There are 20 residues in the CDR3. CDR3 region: CASRLVGTSGRARSYNEQFF. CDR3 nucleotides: TGTGCAAGTCGCTTAGTTGGCACTAGCGGGAGGGCGAGGTCCTACAATGAGCAGTTCTTC.

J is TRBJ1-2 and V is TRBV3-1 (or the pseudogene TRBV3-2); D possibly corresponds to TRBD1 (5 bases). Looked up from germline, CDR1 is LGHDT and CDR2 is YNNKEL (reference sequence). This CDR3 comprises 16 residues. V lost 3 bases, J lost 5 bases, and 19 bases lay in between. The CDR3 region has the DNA TGTGCCAGCAGCCACATCCCGGGACCCCTTGGGTATGGCTACACCTTC. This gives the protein CASSHIPGPLGYGYTF.

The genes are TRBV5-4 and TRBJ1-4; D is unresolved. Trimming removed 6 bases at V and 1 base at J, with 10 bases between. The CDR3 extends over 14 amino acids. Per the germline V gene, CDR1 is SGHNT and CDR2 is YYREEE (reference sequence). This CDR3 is CASKKGRTNEKLFF. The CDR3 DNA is TGTGCCAGCAAGAAAGGGAGAACTAATGAAAAACTGTTTTTT.

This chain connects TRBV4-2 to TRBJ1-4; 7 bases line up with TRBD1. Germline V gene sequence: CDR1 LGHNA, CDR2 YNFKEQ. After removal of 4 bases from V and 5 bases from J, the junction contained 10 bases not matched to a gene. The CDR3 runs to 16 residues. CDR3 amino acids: CASSPLKTGKNEKLFF. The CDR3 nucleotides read TGTGCCAGCAGCCCACTAAAGACAGGGAAAAATGAAAAACTGTTTTTT.

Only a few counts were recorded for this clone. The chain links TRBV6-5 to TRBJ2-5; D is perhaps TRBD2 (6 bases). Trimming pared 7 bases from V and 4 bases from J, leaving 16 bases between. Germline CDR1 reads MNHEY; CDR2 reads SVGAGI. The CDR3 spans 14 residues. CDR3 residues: CASTRLGLGETQYF. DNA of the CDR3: TGTGCCAGCACGAGACTAGGTCTGGGAGAGACCCAGTACTTC.

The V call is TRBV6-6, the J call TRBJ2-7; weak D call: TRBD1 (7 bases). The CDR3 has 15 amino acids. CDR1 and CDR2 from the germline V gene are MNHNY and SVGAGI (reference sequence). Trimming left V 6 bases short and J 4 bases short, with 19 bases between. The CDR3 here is CASSLVGGGTYEQYF. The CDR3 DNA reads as TGTGCCAGCAGCCTCGTTGGAGGGGGCACTTACGAGCAGTACTTC.

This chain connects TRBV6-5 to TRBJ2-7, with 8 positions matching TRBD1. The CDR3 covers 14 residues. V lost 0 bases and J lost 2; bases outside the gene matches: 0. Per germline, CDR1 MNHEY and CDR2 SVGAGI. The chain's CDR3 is CASSYSQGAYEQYF. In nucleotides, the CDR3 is TGTGCCAGCAGTTACTCACAGGGGGCCTACGAGCAGTACTTC.

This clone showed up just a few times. The CDR3 spells CASSLRTGVYGYTF. The CDR3, as DNA: TGTGCCAGCAGCTTGAGGACAGGGGTCTATGGCTACACCTTC. The gene calls are TRBV5-6 and TRBJ1-2, with TRBD1 identical over 9 bases. This CDR3 comprises 14 residues. V gave up 1 base and J gave up 4 bases; unmatched junction bases: 2. Germline V gene lookup returns CDR1 SGHDT and CDR2 YYEEEE.

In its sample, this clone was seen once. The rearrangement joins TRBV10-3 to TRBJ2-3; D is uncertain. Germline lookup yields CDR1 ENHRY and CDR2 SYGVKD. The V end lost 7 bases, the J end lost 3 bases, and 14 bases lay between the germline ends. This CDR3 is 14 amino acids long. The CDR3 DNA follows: TGTGCCATCACCCCCGCCGGTGGGACAGATACGCAGTATTTT. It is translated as CAITPAGGTDTQYF.

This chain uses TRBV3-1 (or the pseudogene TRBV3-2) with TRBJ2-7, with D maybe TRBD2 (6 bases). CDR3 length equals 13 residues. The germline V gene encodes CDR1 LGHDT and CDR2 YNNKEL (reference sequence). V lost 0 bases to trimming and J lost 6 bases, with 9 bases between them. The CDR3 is CASSQDRRGEQYF. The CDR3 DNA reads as TGTGCCAGCAGCCAAGATAGGAGGGGCGAGCAGTACTTC.

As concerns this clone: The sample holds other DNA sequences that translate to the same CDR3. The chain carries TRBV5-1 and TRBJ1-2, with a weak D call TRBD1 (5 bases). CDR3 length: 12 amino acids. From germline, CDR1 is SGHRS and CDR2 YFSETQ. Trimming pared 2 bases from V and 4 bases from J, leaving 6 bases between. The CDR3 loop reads CASSFDSYGYTF. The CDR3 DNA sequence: TGCGCCAGCAGCTTTGACAGCTATGGCTACACCTTC.

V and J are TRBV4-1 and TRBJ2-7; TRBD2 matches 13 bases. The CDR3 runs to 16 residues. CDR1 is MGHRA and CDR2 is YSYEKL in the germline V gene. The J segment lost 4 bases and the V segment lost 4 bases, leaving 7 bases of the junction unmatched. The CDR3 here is CASSLQSGLAGYEQYF. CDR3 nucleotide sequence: TGCGCCAGCAGCCTTCAATCGGGACTAGCGGGGTACGAGCAGTACTTC.

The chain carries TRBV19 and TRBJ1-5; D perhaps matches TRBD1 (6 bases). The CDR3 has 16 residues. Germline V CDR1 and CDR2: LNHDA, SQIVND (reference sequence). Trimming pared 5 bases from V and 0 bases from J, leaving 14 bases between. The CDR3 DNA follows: TGTGCCAGTAGTCCATCCGGGACACTTAGCAATCAGCCCCAGCATTTT. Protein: CASSPSGTLSNQPQHF. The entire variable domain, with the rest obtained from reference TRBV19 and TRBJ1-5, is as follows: DGGITQSPKYLFRKEGQNVTLSCEQNLNHDAMYWYRQDPGQGLRLIYYSQIVNDFQKGDIAEGYSVSREKKESFPLTVTSAQKNPTAFYLCASSPSGTLSNQPQHFGDGTRLSIL.